This T cell receptor beta chain derives from a study of T-cell reconstitution after alpha-beta-depleted transplantation in children. CDR1 is SGHAT and CDR2 is FQDESV in the germline V gene (reference sequence). The CDR3 runs to 18 residues. Trimming removed 5 bases from V and 0 bases from J; junction bases left unmatched: 8. Unique molecular identifiers were incorporated during preparation of the TCRbeta library. TCRdb re-derived calls from the PCR reads in MiXCR, one entry per CDR3 protein. Found here are about 420,000 distinct CDR3 sequences, around 15% of them singletons; the top ten hold 25% to 35%.

V gene TRBV11-1 combines with J gene TRBJ2-1, with 12 positions matching TRBD2. Sequencing was performed on PBMCs, mostly from graft donor cells, taken 360 days after TCRalphabeta/CD19-depleted stem cell transplant. The source of this sequence is a boy under two years old who had a stem cell transplant for Wiskott-Aldrich syndrome, so the T cells may come from the graft donor. The CDR3 is CASSPIEGLAGSYNEQFF. The CDR3 bases are TGTGCCAGCAGCCCCATAGAGGGACTAGCGGGCTCCTACAATGAGCAGTTCTTC.